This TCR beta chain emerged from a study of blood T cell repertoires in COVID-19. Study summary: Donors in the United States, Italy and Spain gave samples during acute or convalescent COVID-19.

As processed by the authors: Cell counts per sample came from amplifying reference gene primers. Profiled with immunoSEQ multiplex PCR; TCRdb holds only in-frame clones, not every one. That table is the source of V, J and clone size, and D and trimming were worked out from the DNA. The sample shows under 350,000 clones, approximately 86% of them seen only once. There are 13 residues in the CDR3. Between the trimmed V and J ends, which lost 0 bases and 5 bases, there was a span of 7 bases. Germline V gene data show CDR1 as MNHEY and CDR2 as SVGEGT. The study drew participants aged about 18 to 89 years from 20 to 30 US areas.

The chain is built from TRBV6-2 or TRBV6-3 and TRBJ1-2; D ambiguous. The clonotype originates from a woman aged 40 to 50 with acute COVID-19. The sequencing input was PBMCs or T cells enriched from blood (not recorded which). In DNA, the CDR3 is TGTGCCAGCAGTTACTCTGGGCCTTATGGCTACACCTTC. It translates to CASSYSGPYGYTF.